This T cell receptor beta chain was found in a study of shared clonotypes between healthy human individuals. This CDR3 is built from 17 residues. CD8 cells regarded as naive lacked CD45RO, were positively chosen for CCR7, and omitted terminally differentiated effector memory CD45RA+ cells. This table comes from immunoSEQ multiplex PCR, and its TCRdb copy is limited to in-frame clones, with some not included. The profile shows some 1,900,000 clones, over 85% of them singletons. This receptor was identified in a man between 18 and 29 years old in good health. The chain recombines TRBV21-1 with TRBJ2-7; the table names TRBD1, a call not compared with the DNA. TRBV21-1 is shown as a pseudogene. Specimen: naive CD8+ T cells sorted from blood. The CDR3 is CASSRRGDSFFSYEQYF. DNA for the CDR3: TGTGCCAGCAGCAGGAGGGGGGACAGCTTCTTTTCCTACGAGCAGTACTTC.